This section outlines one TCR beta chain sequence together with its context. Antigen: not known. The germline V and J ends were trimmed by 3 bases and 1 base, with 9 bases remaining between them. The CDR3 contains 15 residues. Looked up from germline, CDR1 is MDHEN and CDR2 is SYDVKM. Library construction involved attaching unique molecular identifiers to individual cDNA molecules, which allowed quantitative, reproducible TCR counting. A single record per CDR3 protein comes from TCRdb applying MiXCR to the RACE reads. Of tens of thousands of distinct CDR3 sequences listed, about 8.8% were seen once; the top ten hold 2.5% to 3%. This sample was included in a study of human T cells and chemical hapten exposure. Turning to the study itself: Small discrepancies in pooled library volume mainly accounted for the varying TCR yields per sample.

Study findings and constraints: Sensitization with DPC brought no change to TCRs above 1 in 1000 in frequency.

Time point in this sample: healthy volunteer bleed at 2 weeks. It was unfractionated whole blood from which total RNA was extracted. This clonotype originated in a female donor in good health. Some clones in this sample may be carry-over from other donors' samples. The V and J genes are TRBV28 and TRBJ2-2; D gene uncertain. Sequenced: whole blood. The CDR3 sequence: CASSFNGQNTGELFF. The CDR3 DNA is TGTGCCAGCAGTTTCAACGGTCAGAACACCGGGGAGCTGTTTTTT.